This T cell receptor beta chain is from a study of CD8 T cells in Susac syndrome. Random hexamers were used to reverse transcribe 0.5 to 1 ug of RNA. From the immunoSEQ multiplex PCR reads, TCRdb called clonotypes with MiXCR, one entry per CDR3 protein. Altogether fewer than 200,000 distinct CDR3 sequences are present, 94% being singletons, with the ten largest covering approximately 0.11%. The V end lost 4 bases, the J end lost 6 bases, and 16 bases lay between the germline ends. Germline-derived CDR1 and CDR2 are SGHRS and YFSETQ. There are 15 residues in the CDR3. The sample taken for sequencing was CD4+ T cells from PBMCs. This receptor was obtained from a human donor with Susac syndrome. The genes are TRBV5-1 and TRBJ2-2; tentative D call: TRBD1 (5 bases). The CDR3 region has the DNA TGCGCCAGCAGCCCGGATACGAAAGGGGCCGGGGAGCTGTTTTTT. Amino acids: CASSPDTKGAGELFF.